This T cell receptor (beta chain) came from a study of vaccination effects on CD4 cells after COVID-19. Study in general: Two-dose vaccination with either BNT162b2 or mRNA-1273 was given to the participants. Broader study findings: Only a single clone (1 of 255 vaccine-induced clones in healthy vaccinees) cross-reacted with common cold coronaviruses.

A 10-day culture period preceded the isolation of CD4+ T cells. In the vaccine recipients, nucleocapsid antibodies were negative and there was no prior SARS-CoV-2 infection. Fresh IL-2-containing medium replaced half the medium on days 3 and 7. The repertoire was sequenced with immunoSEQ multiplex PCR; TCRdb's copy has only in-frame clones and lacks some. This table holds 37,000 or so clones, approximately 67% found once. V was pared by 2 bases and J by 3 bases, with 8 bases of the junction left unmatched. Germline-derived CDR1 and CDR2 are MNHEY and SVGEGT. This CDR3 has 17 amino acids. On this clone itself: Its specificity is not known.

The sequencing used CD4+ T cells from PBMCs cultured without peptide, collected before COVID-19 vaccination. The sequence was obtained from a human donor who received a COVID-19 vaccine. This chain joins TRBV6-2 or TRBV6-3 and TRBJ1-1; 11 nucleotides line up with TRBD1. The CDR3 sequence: CASSYRDRGFLDTEAFF. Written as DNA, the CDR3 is TGTGCCAGCAGTTACAGGGACAGGGGGTTTCTGGACACTGAAGCTTTCTTT.